This passage covers 11 T cell receptor beta chains from one sample sequenced in a study of blood T cell repertoires in COVID-19. The data were produced by immunoSEQ multiplex PCR, yet TCRdb's version contains in-frame clones alone and is incomplete. The sample has a few hundred thousand clones; about 86% are singletons. Sequencing used PBMCs or T cells enriched from blood (not recorded which). The receptors were gathered from a woman aged 40 to 50 with acute COVID-19.

The genes are TRBV28 and TRBJ2-1, with 11 bases fitting TRBD2. Unmatched junction bases numbered 14, after V lost 7 bases and J lost 9 bases. The CDR3 contains 16 residues. The germline gives CDR1 MDHEN, CDR2 SYDVKM. CDR3 in DNA: TGTGCCAGCACAGACCTGGGACTAGCGGTGGGGGGTGAGCAGTTCTTC. This gives the protein CASTDLGLAVGGEQFF.

The chain links TRBV9 to TRBJ2-3; weak D call: TRBD2 (5 bases). V lost 0 bases and J 4 bases, leaving 6 bases between the germline ends. The CDR3 is made up of 13 amino acids. Germline CDR1 SGDLS, CDR2 YYNGEE. CDR3 DNA: TGTGCCAGCAGCGTAGGAGGGTCAGATACGCAGTATTTT. Translating gives CASSVGGSDTQYF.

This clone was detected once. The chain links TRBV11-3 to TRBJ2-1; TRBD2 might be the D (6 bases). Per the germline V gene, CDR1 is SGHNT and CDR2 is YENEEA. Trimming removed 1 base at V and 2 bases at J, with 12 bases between. CDR3 length: 16 residues. The CDR3 DNA follows: TGTGCCAGCAGCTTAGTGGTAGCGGACCCCTACAATGAGCAGTTCTTC. As protein: CASSLVVADPYNEQFF.

This clone was picked up one time. The V gene is TRBV11-1, the J gene TRBJ2-7; the D gene is possibly TRBD1 (5 bases). Germline loops: CDR1 SGHAT, CDR2 FQDESV (reference sequence). Trimming stripped 2 bases from V and 5 bases from J, with 19 bases between. The CDR3 is 16 residues long. The CDR3 coding sequence is TGTGCCAGCAGCTTAAGGGGCGGAAAAACACCCGACGAGCAGTACTTC. Translating it yields CASSLRGGKTPDEQYF.

The V and J genes are TRBV19 and TRBJ2-1; TRBD1 is a possible D gene (6 bases). The V end was cut by 0 bases, the J end by 1 base, with 13 bases between. CDR3 length: 17 residues. CDR1 is LNHDA, CDR2 SQIVND, per germline (reference sequence). The CDR3 spells CASSIDRGGRSYNEQFF. The CDR3 bases are TGTGCCAGTAGTATAGATCGAGGGGGAAGGTCCTACAATGAGCAGTTCTTC.

The chain employs TRBV9 and TRBJ2-1; the match to TRBD2 covers 15 bases. V trimming: 3 bases; J trimming: 2 bases; junction bases outside the gene matches: 3. CDR1 is SGDLS and CDR2 is YYNGEE in the germline V gene. This CDR3 has 17 amino acids. CDR3 in amino acids: CASSAGTSGRTYNEQFF. Written as DNA, the CDR3 is TGTGCCAGCAGCGCCGGGACTAGCGGGAGGACCTACAATGAGCAGTTCTTC.

The chain is built from TRBV5-1 and TRBJ1-3; D unclear. Between the trimmed V and J ends, which lost 0 bases and 0 bases, there was a span of 4 bases. The germline gives CDR1 SGHRS, CDR2 YFSETQ. This CDR3 is built from 14 residues. CDR3: CASSLDSSGNTIYF. The CDR3 DNA is TGCGCCAGCAGCTTGGACAGCTCTGGAAACACCATATATTTT.

The V gene is TRBV19, the J gene TRBJ1-1, with D perhaps matching TRBD1 (6 bases). The V gene lost 6 bases and the J gene lost 5 bases, with 13 bases spanning the gap. This CDR3 has 13 residues. Germline CDR1 LNHDA, CDR2 SQIVND (reference sequence). CDR3 loop: CASSPTGWTEAFF. Written as DNA, the CDR3 is TGTGCCAGTAGCCCCACAGGGTGGACTGAAGCTTTCTTT.

The J gene is TRBJ1-3, the V gene TRBV2, with TRBD1 as a possible D gene (6 bases). The ends were cut back, 5 bases at V and 1 base at J, with 12 bases in the middle. CDR3 size: 15 residues. Germline CDR1 reads SNHLY; CDR2 reads FYNNEI. CDR3 nucleotide sequence: TGTGCCAGCAGTTCAACAGGGAATTCTGGAAACACCATATATTTT. This codes for CASSSTGNSGNTIYF.

The gene calls are TRBV19 and TRBJ1-6; D unresolved. The germline CDR1 and CDR2 sequences are LNHDA and SQIVND (reference sequence). This CDR3 comprises 16 residues. V lost 7 bases to trimming and J lost 0 bases, with 13 bases between them. The CDR3 nucleotides are TGTGCCAGTATTCCATCCGGGGACTCCTATAATTCACCCCTCCACTTT. Its protein product is CASIPSGDSYNSPLHF.

The J gene is TRBJ2-5, the V gene TRBV12-3 or TRBV12-4; D not resolved. This CDR3 contains 13 residues. Trimming stripped 3 bases from V and 5 bases from J, with 10 bases between. The CDR3 sequence: CASSFIVVETQYF. DNA for the CDR3: TGTGCCAGCAGTTTCATAGTCGTGGAGACCCAGTACTTC.